A few counts support the clone carrying this T cell receptor beta chain. The antigen is unknown. The TCR library protocol was used to attach unique molecular identifiers. These identifiers were attached to individual cDNA molecules. TCRdb analysed the 5' RACE reads with MiXCR anew, one entry per CDR3 protein. This table holds approximately 90,000 distinct CDR3 sequences, 16% found once. These data belong to a study of early T cells in non-severe SARS-CoV-2 infection. Study details: Bulk RNA isolated from unsorted whole blood underwent sequencing; chains were not paired.

General study findings and limits: Using VDJdb, the matching emphasized anti-spike CD8 responses while missing private and CD4 specificities.

Germline CDR1 is SNHLY and CDR2 is FYNNEI. Trimming removed 8 bases at V and 1 base at J, with 12 bases between. The CDR3 consists of 13 residues. The chain has TRBV2 and TRBJ2-7; D remains unclear. The clonotype originates from an adult who was a healthcare worker with PCR-confirmed SARS-CoV-2 infection or an uninfected control (not recorded which). Sequenced material: whole blood, taken at baseline. The CDR3 DNA sequence: TGTGCCAGCGAGGACGCAGAATCCTACGAGCAGTACTTC. Its translation: CASEDAESYEQYF.